This is a list of T cell receptor beta chains from one sample in a study of PD-1 blockade in classical Hodgkin lymphoma. Method: immunoSEQ multiplex PCR; TCRdb's copy keeps in-frame clones and lacks some. The profile shows roughly 92,000 clones, just under 95% of them singletons. The sample consisted of peripheral blood mononuclear cells (PBMCs), taken at baseline. The receptors shown here come from a human donor with classical Hodgkin lymphoma. Each CDR3 is given with its conserved first and last residue. Fields, in order: clone size, D gene, J gene, V gene, CDR3 DNA, CDR3 protein. A D gene is named only where the DNA matches it firmly. Some rows have no size entry. The others give once, few or many, or a class for an expanded clone.

clone size: NA
D gene: TRBD1
J gene: TRBJ2-7
V gene: TRBV27
CDR3 DNA: TGTGCCAGCAGTTTATCAGGGACAGCATACGAGCAGTACTTC
CDR3 protein: CASSLSGTAYEQYF

clone size: once
D gene: TRBD2
J gene: TRBJ2-7
V gene: TRBV28
CDR3 DNA: TGTGCCAGCAGTTTTGGTAGCGGGAGGACCTACGAGCAGTACTTC
CDR3 protein: CASSFGSGRTYEQYF

clone size: NA
D gene: NA
J gene: TRBJ1-5
V gene: TRBV19
CDR3 DNA: TGTGCCAGTAGTATATCAACGGGCCCGAGGGGCAATCAGCCCCAGCATTTT
CDR3 protein: CASSISTGPRGNQPQHF

clone size: once
D gene: NA
J gene: TRBJ1-4
V gene: TRBV5-1
CDR3 DNA: TGCGCCAGCAGCTTGGAGAGAGGGCGGGGTGAAAAACTGTTTTTT
CDR3 protein: CASSLERGRGEKLFF

clone size: NA
D gene: NA
J gene: TRBJ2-7
V gene: TRBV9
CDR3 DNA: TGTGCCAGCAGCGTAGAAGAGGGAGCTTACGAGCAGTACTTC
CDR3 protein: CASSVEEGAYEQYF

clone size: NA
D gene: NA
J gene: TRBJ2-7
V gene: TRBV5-1
CDR3 DNA: TGCGCCAGCAGCCGCCGGATTATTCGACAGGGAGGTGTCCCCTACGAGCAGTACTTC
CDR3 protein: CASSRRIIRQGGVPYEQYF

clone size: NA
D gene: TRBD2
J gene: TRBJ2-1
V gene: TRBV6-1
CDR3 DNA: TGTGCCAGCAGTGAAGTCTATCAGGGTAGCGGGAGGCCCTACAATGAGCAGTTCTTC
CDR3 protein: CASSEVYQGSGRPYNEQFF

clone size: NA
D gene: NA
J gene: TRBJ2-1
V gene: TRBV6-6
CDR3 DNA: TGTGCCAGCAAGGGACCGTCCTACAATGAGCAGTTCTTC
CDR3 protein: CASKGPSYNEQFF

clone size: once
D gene: NA
J gene: TRBJ2-7
V gene: TRBV6-5
CDR3 DNA: TGTGCCAGCAGTTTGACTAGTTTTATCTACGAGCAGTACTTC
CDR3 protein: CASSLTSFIYEQYF

clone size: NA
D gene: NA
J gene: TRBJ1-5
V gene: TRBV2
CDR3 DNA: TGTGCCAGCAGTTTCGACAGCCCCAATCAGCCCCAGCATTTT
CDR3 protein: CASSFDSPNQPQHF

clone size: NA
D gene: NA
J gene: TRBJ2-3
V gene: TRBV4-2
CDR3 DNA: TGTGCCAGCAGCCCCCGTTTCGGGAGTAGCACAGATACGCAGTATTTT
CDR3 protein: CASSPRFGSSTDTQYF

clone size: NA
D gene: TRBD2
J gene: TRBJ2-1
V gene: TRBV7-9
CDR3 DNA: TGTGCCAGCAGCCACCGGGACAGAGAACTAGCGGGACCGGAGCAGTTCTTC
CDR3 protein: CASSHRDRELAGPEQFF

clone size: NA
D gene: NA
J gene: TRBJ1-2
V gene: TRBV7-9
CDR3 DNA: TGTGCCAGCAACTGGGTCTCTTCGGATGGCTACACCTTC
CDR3 protein: CASNWVSSDGYTF

clone size: NA
D gene: NA
J gene: TRBJ2-7
V gene: TRBV5-6
CDR3 DNA: TGTGCCAGCAGCTTGGCAGGTAGCTCCTACGAGCAGTACTTC
CDR3 protein: CASSLAGSSYEQYF

clone size: NA
D gene: TRBD2
J gene: TRBJ2-3
V gene: TRBV27
CDR3 DNA: TGTGCCAGCAGTTCTAGCGGGAGGCTGGGGACAGATACGCAGTATTTT
CDR3 protein: CASSSSGRLGTDTQYF

clone size: once
D gene: TRBD2
J gene: TRBJ2-1
V gene: TRBV5-1
CDR3 DNA: TGCGCCAGCAGCTTGGGGCTAGCGGGATCCCGAACCATGAACTACAATGAGCAGTTCTTC
CDR3 protein: CASSLGLAGSRTMNYNEQFF

clone size: NA
D gene: TRBD2
J gene: TRBJ2-3
V gene: TRBV29-1
CDR3 DNA: TGCAGCGTTGAAGTTAGCGGGGGGACAGATACGCAGTATTTT
CDR3 protein: CSVEVSGGTDTQYF

clone size: NA
D gene: NA
J gene: TRBJ2-1
V gene: TRBV2
CDR3 DNA: TGTGCCACCGTACCGACGGACTACTATGTGGATGAGCAGTTCTTC
CDR3 protein: CATVPTDYYVDEQFF

clone size: NA
D gene: NA
J gene: TRBJ2-7
V gene: TRBV11-3
CDR3 DNA: TGTGCCAGCAGCCCCCGGCGGGGAGTGAGTGAGCAGTACTTC
CDR3 protein: CASSPRRGVSEQYF

clone size: NA
D gene: NA
J gene: TRBJ2-1
V gene: TRBV5-6
CDR3 DNA: TGTGCCAGCAGCTTTGTGACGTCAGGGACCTACAATGAGCAGTTCTTC
CDR3 protein: CASSFVTSGTYNEQFF

clone size: NA
D gene: NA
J gene: TRBJ2-7
V gene: TRBV30
CDR3 DNA: TGTGCCTGGAGTGAAGTACAGGGTCTACACGAGCAGTACTTC
CDR3 protein: CAWSEVQGLHEQYF

clone size: NA
D gene: NA
J gene: TRBJ2-5
V gene: TRBV5-5
CDR3 DNA: TGTGCCAGCAGCTCTCAGGGGCCGGAGACCCAGTACTTC
CDR3 protein: CASSSQGPETQYF

clone size: NA
D gene: TRBD1
J gene: TRBJ1-2
V gene: TRBV19
CDR3 DNA: TGTGCCAGTAGTATAACAGGGGGCGTCTACACCTTC
CDR3 protein: CASSITGGVYTF

clone size: NA
D gene: NA
J gene: TRBJ2-1
V gene: TRBV1
CDR3 DNA: TGCACCAGCAAGACTAGCGGGAGGAGGAATGAGCAGTTCTTC
CDR3 protein: CTSKTSGRRNEQFF

clone size: NA
D gene: NA
J gene: TRBJ2-3
V gene: TRBV28
CDR3 DNA: TGTGCCAGCAGCGGGACCGGGGATACGCAGTATTTT
CDR3 protein: CASSGTGDTQYF

clone size: NA
D gene: NA
J gene: TRBJ1-1
V gene: TRBV6-1
CDR3 DNA: TGTGCCAGCAGTGAACTGGCTGAAGCTTTCTTT
CDR3 protein: CASSELAEAFF

clone size: NA
D gene: TRBD2
J gene: TRBJ2-5
V gene: TRBV5-4
CDR3 DNA: TGTGCCAGCAGCCCGAGGACTAGCGGTAGGGAAAAAGAGACCCAGTACTTC
CDR3 protein: CASSPRTSGREKETQYF

clone size: NA
D gene: NA
J gene: TRBJ1-2
V gene: TRBV27
CDR3 DNA: TGTGCCAGCAGTTTAGGGGTAAACTATGGCTACACCTTC
CDR3 protein: CASSLGVNYGYTF

clone size: once
D gene: TRBD1
J gene: TRBJ2-7
V gene: TRBV2
CDR3 DNA: TGTGCCAGCAGTGTGGGGACAGGGGTAATCTTGCAGACCTACGAGCAGTACTTC
CDR3 protein: CASSVGTGVILQTYEQYF

clone size: NA
D gene: NA
J gene: TRBJ1-5
V gene: TRBV27
CDR3 DNA: TGTGCCAGCAGTCTGGGAGTGGGCAATCAGCCCCAGCATTTT
CDR3 protein: CASSLGVGNQPQHF

clone size: NA
D gene: TRBD2
J gene: TRBJ2-5
V gene: TRBV5-1
CDR3 DNA: TGCGCCAGCAGCTTGGGGGCTAGCGGGAGTGGAGAGACCCAGTACTTC
CDR3 protein: CASSLGASGSGETQYF

clone size: NA
D gene: TRBD1
J gene: TRBJ2-1
V gene: TRBV6-1
CDR3 DNA: TGTGCCAGCAACTTTGACAGGGGGGTCTACAATGAGCAGTTCTTC
CDR3 protein: CASNFDRGVYNEQFF

clone size: NA
D gene: TRBD2
J gene: TRBJ2-2
V gene: TRBV13
CDR3 DNA: TGTGCCAGCAGCTTAGAGACTAGCGGGATGTGGGGCACCGGGGAGCTGTTTTTT
CDR3 protein: CASSLETSGMWGTGELFF

clone size: NA
D gene: TRBD2
J gene: TRBJ2-1
V gene: TRBV7-2
CDR3 DNA: TGTGCCAGCAGAGCGGGACTAGCAGTATACAATGAGCAGTTCTTC
CDR3 protein: CASRAGLAVYNEQFF

clone size: NA
D gene: NA
J gene: TRBJ2-3
V gene: TRBV19
CDR3 DNA: TGTGCCAGTAGTATAGATCTAGGAGGCACGCAGTATTTT
CDR3 protein: CASSIDLGGTQYF

clone size: NA
D gene: NA
J gene: TRBJ1-2
V gene: TRBV5-8
CDR3 DNA: TGTGCCAGCAGCTTGAGAGGTGTCTATGGCTACACCTTC
CDR3 protein: CASSLRGVYGYTF

clone size: NA
D gene: NA
J gene: TRBJ2-1
V gene: TRBV11-3
CDR3 DNA: TGTGCCAGCGGGGTGGGGGCCTACAATGAGCAGTTCTTC
CDR3 protein: CASGVGAYNEQFF

clone size: NA
D gene: NA
J gene: TRBJ2-3
V gene: TRBV6-5
CDR3 DNA: TGTGCCAGCAGGGGTATGGGCACAGATACGCAGTATTTT
CDR3 protein: CASRGMGTDTQYF

clone size: NA
D gene: NA
J gene: TRBJ2-6
V gene: TRBV2
CDR3 DNA: TGTGCCAGCAGTGGTCAAGGGGCCAACGTCCTGACTTTC
CDR3 protein: CASSGQGANVLTF

clone size: NA
D gene: TRBD2
J gene: TRBJ2-2
V gene: TRBV4-2
CDR3 DNA: TGTGCCAGCAGCCAAGGGACTGGGGTAGCGGGAGGGCCAGGGACCGGGGAGCTGTTTTTT
CDR3 protein: CASSQGTGVAGGPGTGELFF

clone size: NA
D gene: NA
J gene: TRBJ1-2
V gene: TRBV6-1
CDR3 DNA: TGTGCCAGCAAGGAGGGGGGCACGGGGGGCTACACCTTC
CDR3 protein: CASKEGGTGGYTF

clone size: NA
D gene: NA
J gene: TRBJ2-1
V gene: TRBV6-5
CDR3 DNA: TGTGCCAGCAGTGCGGACATAATATACAATGAGCAGTTCTTC
CDR3 protein: CASSADIIYNEQFF

clone size: NA
D gene: TRBD1
J gene: TRBJ2-7
V gene: TRBV29-1
CDR3 DNA: TGCAGCGTTGAACGGACAGGGTACGATGTCAACGAGCAGTACTTC
CDR3 protein: CSVERTGYDVNEQYF

clone size: NA
D gene: NA
J gene: TRBJ2-3
V gene: TRBV19
CDR3 DNA: TGTGCCAGTAGTATTTCTCGGTATAGAGATACGCAGTATTTT
CDR3 protein: CASSISRYRDTQYF

clone size: once
D gene: TRBD2
J gene: TRBJ2-7
V gene: TRBV4-1
CDR3 DNA: TGCGCCAGCAGCCAAGTGTCGGGAGGGCTAATCTACGAGCAGTACTTC
CDR3 protein: CASSQVSGGLIYEQYF

clone size: once
D gene: TRBD1
J gene: TRBJ2-1
V gene: TRBV25-1
CDR3 DNA: TGTGCCAGCAGTGCCCCGGGACAGGGACCTTCCTACAATGAGCAGTTCTTC
CDR3 protein: CASSAPGQGPSYNEQFF

clone size: NA
D gene: TRBD1
J gene: TRBJ1-5
V gene: TRBV28
CDR3 DNA: TGTGCCAGCAGTCCGGGACAGGGGGTACTAAATCAGCCCCAGCATTTT
CDR3 protein: CASSPGQGVLNQPQHF